This TCR beta chain was identified in a study of vaccination and CD4 T cells after COVID-19. Broader study findings: Post-infection sampling omitted early timepoints and covered relatively few convalescent patients.

Concerning this clonotype itself: What it recognizes is unknown.

Treatment described: approximately 9-day PBMC culture with coronavirus spike peptide pools or control peptides (ViraFEST assay). It was before the COVID-19 pandemic (2011-2018) that the unexposed donor's CD4+ T cells were collected. Sequenced with the Oncomine TCR Beta short-read assay was DNA taken from cultured CD4+ T cells. TCRdb reprocessed the PCR reads via MiXCR and lists one record per CDR3 protein. The data hold about 6,700 distinct CDR3 sequences, with roughly 36% observed a single time. CDR1 is SGHTA and CDR2 is FQGNSA in the germline V gene. This CDR3 is built from 14 residues. Trimming shortened V by 3 bases and J by 1 base, and 4 bases separated the two germline ends.

The chain is built from TRBV7-2 and TRBJ1-6; D is uncertain. The clonotype was recovered from a human donor in good health. The sequencing input was CD4+ T cells from blood, cultured in vitro. The CDR3 nucleotides are TGTGCCAGCAGCTTCAAGTCCTATAATTCACCCCTCCACTTT. Its protein product is CASSFKSYNSPLHF.